This T cell receptor (beta chain) was captured in a study of T cells after yellow fever vaccination. Whole-study context: Fractions of low cell number were prepared using SMART-Seq v4 Ultra Low Input. The study's findings and limits: The study found a weaker secondary response that peaked faster, day 5 versus 15.

Per the germline V gene, CDR1 is DFQATT and CDR2 is SNEGSKA (reference sequence). CDR3 length: 14 residues. The V end was cut by 2 bases, the J end by 4 bases, with 11 bases between. For TCR, cDNA came from 5'RACE template switching, which added a universal primer site and UMIs. TCRdb fed the 5' RACE reads into MiXCR, producing one record per CDR3 protein. The repertoire holds fewer than 350,000 distinct CDR3 sequences, with roughly 3.5% as singletons. In its sample, this clonotype was seen many times. What it binds is not known. Sample: PBMCs, taken on the day of the yellow fever booster vaccination. The V and J genes are TRBV20-1 and TRBJ2-2, with D maybe TRBD2 (6 bases). This receptor was taken from a young man who received the YFV17D yellow fever vaccine. The CDR3 DNA follows: TGCAGTGCTAGACTCGGCGGGACCACCGGGGAGCTGTTTTTT. This sequence encodes CSARLGGTTGELFF.